The 2 T cell receptor beta chains below were found in one sample sequenced in a study of blood T cell repertoires in COVID-19. Sequencing was performed with immunoSEQ multiplex PCR; in TCRdb, only in-frame clones are kept and a portion is missing. The repertoire holds fewer than 150,000 clones, with around 79% as singletons. Specimen: peripheral blood. These receptors all come from a man between 70 and 80 years old with acute or convalescent COVID-19.

This chain connects TRBV18 to TRBJ1-5; TRBD1 might be the D (6 bases). Between the trimmed V and J ends, which lost 2 bases and 1 base, there was a span of 15 bases. CDR3 length equals 17 residues. Germline-derived CDR1 and CDR2 are KGHSH and LQKENI. The CDR3 protein is CASSPSSGGASNQPQHF. The DNA of the CDR3 is TGTGCCAGCTCACCATCTAGTGGGGGCGCGAGCAATCAGCCCCAGCATTTT.

V is TRBV10-3 and J is TRBJ2-4; tentative D call: TRBD1 (5 bases). Per the germline V gene, CDR1 is ENHRY and CDR2 is SYGVKD. The V and J ends lost 4 bases and 5 bases respectively, with 9 bases between them. This CDR3 spans 13 amino acids. CDR3 amino acids: CAISGGPENIQYF. Here the CDR3 DNA reads TGTGCCATCAGTGGGGGCCCTGAAAACATTCAGTACTTC.